The 9 T cell receptor beta chains in this list originate from one sample, sequenced in a study of cytomegalovirus exposure and HLA in healthy donors. The PCR employed 60 Vbeta primers together with 13 Jbeta primers. Measured with immunoSEQ multiplex PCR; TCRdb has only the in-frame clones, and not every one. The sample lists around 100,000 clones, roughly 83% occurring once. Input material: PBMCs. The source of these receptors is a man between 40 and 49 years old in good health and CMV-seronegative.

The V call is TRBV27, the J call TRBJ2-3; 8 positions agree with TRBD1. The ends lost 3 bases at V and 4 bases at J; junction bases unmatched: 6. The length of the CDR3 is 15 residues. Germline CDR1 MNHEY, CDR2 SMNVEV (reference sequence). CDR3 in DNA: TGTGCCAGCAGTTTGCTAGGACAGGGAGCAGATACGCAGTATTTT. The encoded protein is CASSLLGQGADTQYF.

This clone occurred a few times. V and J are TRBV6-5 and TRBJ2-7; D may be TRBD1 (6 bases). Trimming shortened V by 2 bases and J by 4 bases, and 12 bases separated the two germline ends. CDR3 length: 14 amino acids. CDR1 is MNHEY, CDR2 SVGAGI, per germline. The CDR3, as DNA: TGTGCCAGCAGTTACGGAGGACAGCCTTACGAGCAGTACTTC. Its protein is CASSYGGQPYEQYF.

V gene TRBV5-1 combines with J gene TRBJ2-1; weak D call: TRBD2 (6 bases). Germline V lookup: CDR1 SGHRS, CDR2 YFSETQ. The ends were cut back, 4 bases at V and 12 bases at J, with 20 bases in the middle. The CDR3 sequence is 14 residues long. The chain's CDR3 is CASSPLIEGTGQFF. The CDR3 nucleotides read TGCGCCAGCAGCCCGCTAATAGAGGGGACTGGGCAGTTCTTC. Using reference TRBV5-1 and TRBJ2-1 for the parts outside the CDR3, the full variable domain is KAGVTQTPRYLIKTRGQQVTLSCSPISGHRSVSWYQQTPGQGLQFLFEYFSETQRNKGNFPGRFSGRQFSNSRSEMNVSTLELGDSALYLCASSPLIEGTGQFFGPGTRLTVL.

J is TRBJ2-1 and V is TRBV9, with TRBD1 as a possible D gene (7 bases). The CDR3 is 17 amino acids. Germline V lookup: CDR1 SGDLS, CDR2 YYNGEE. V lost 0 bases and J 1 base, leaving 14 bases between the germline ends. The DNA for the CDR3 is TGTGCCAGCAGCGTAGAGGAGGGGGCGGGGTCCTACAATGAGCAGTTCTTC. Protein sequence: CASSVEEGAGSYNEQFF.

The V and J genes are TRBV5-6 and TRBJ1-4; 9 bases agree with TRBD1. V was pared by 3 bases and J by 15 bases, with 12 bases of the junction left unmatched. The CDR3 covers 14 residues. Germline loops: CDR1 SGHDT, CDR2 YYEEEE. The DNA for the CDR3 is TGTGCCAGCAGCTCCGGGACAGGGCTTGGTTTGGTGTTTTTT. Translated, it gives CASSSGTGLGLVFF.

The chain couples TRBV5-1 to TRBJ1-2, with 7 bases identical to TRBD1. Looked up from germline, CDR1 is SGHRS and CDR2 is YFSETQ. V was clipped by 4 bases and J by 2 bases; unmatched bases: 11. This CDR3 spans 16 amino acids. CDR3 nucleotide sequence: TGCGCCAGCAGCCCGACAGGGCTGAATGGAAACTATGGCTACACCTTC. This encodes CASSPTGLNGNYGYTF.

Note on this clone: Other nucleotide sequences in the sample specify the same CDR3. The DNA for the CDR3 is TGTGCCAGCAAACCCGGACAGACAAACGATGGCTACACCTTC. Translation gives CASKPGQTNDGYTF. The chain recombines TRBV21-1 with TRBJ1-2; no DNA check was done on the table's D call, TRBD1. TRBV21-1 has pseudogene status. This CDR3 is built from 14 residues.

This chain joins TRBV19 and TRBJ1-2; no reliable D call. The CDR3 length is 13 residues. The V gene lost 3 bases and the J gene lost 4 bases, with 9 bases spanning the gap. Germline V gene sequence: CDR1 LNHDA, CDR2 SQIVND (reference sequence). The CDR3 sequence: CASSIPGPYGYTF. The CDR3 DNA sequence: TGTGCCAGTAGTATCCCGGGTCCCTATGGCTACACCTTC.

In DNA, the CDR3 is TGTGCCAGCAGGAGGACCGGGGAGCTGTTTTTT. Translated, it gives CASRRTGELFF. The rearrangement links TRBV25-1 to TRBJ2-2; D is undetermined. With 6 bases removed from V and 5 bases from J, the gap between germline ends came to 4 bases. Germline V gene sequence: CDR1 MGHDK, CDR2 SYGVNS. The CDR3 contains 11 residues.